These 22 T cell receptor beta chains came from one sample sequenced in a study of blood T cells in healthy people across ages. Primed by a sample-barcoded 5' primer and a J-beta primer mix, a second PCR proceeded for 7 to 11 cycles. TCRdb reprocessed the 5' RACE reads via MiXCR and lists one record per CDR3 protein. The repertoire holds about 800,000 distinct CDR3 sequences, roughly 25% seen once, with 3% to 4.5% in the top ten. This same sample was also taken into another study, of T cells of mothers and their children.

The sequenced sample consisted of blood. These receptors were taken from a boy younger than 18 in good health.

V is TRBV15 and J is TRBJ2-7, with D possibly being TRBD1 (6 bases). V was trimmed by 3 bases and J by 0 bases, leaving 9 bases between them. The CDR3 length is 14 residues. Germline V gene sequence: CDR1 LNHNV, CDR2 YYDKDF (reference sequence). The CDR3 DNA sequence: TGTGCCACCAGCAGCAGGACAGTCTCCTACGAGCAGTACTTC. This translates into CATSSRTVSYEQYF.

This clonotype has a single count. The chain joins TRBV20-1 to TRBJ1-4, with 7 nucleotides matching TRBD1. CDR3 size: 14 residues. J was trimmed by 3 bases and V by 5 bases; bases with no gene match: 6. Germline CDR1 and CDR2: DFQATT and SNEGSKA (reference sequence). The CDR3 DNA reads TGCAGTGCTGTTGACAGGGTAGCTAATGAAAAACTGTTTTTT. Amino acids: CSAVDRVANEKLFF.

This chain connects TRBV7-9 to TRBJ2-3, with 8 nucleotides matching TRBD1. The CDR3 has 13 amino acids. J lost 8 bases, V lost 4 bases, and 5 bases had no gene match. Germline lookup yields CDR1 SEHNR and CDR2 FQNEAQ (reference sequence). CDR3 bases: TGTGCCAGCAGCTCCCGACAGGGGCCTACGCAGTATTTT. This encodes CASSSRQGPTQYF.

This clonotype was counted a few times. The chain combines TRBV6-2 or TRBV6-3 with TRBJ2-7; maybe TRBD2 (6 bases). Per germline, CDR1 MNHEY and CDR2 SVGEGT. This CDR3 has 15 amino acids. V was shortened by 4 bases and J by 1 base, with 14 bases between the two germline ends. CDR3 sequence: CASSSPRDLSYEQYF. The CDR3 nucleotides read TGTGCCAGCAGTTCTCCTCGGGACTTATCCTACGAGCAGTACTTC.

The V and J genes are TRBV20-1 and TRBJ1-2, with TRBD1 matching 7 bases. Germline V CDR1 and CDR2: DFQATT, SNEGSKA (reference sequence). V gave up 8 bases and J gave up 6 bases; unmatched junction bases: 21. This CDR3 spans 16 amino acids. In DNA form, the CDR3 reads TGCAGTACCGTTCTACCAGGAGGGGGCCAGAGGGATGGCTACACCTTC. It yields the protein CSTVLPGGGQRDGYTF.

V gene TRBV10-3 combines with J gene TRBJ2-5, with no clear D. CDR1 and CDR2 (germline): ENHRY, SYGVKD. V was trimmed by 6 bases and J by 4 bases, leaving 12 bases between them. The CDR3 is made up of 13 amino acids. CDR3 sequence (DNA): TGTGCCATCAGCGCGGAAGGTAGAGAGACCCAGTACTTC. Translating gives CAISAEGRETQYF.

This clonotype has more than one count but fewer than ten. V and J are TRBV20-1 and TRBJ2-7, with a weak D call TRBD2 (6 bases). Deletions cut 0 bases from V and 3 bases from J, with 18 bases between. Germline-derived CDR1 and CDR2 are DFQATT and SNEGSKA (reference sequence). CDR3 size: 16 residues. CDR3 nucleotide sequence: TGCAGTGCTAGAGATCCAGCGGGCCCCCCTGGCTACGAGCAGTACTTC. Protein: CSARDPAGPPGYEQYF.

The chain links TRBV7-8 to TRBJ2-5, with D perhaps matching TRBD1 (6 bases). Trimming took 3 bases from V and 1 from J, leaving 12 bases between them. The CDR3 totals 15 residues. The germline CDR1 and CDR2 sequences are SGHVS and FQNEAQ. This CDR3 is CASSFGTSGQETQYF. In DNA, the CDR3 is TGTGCCAGCAGCTTTGGGACATCGGGCCAAGAGACCCAGTACTTC.

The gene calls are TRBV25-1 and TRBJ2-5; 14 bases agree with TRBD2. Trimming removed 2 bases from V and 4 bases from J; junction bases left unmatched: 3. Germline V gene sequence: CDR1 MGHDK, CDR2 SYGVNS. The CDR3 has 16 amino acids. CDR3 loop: CASSEGTSGRVETQYF. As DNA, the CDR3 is TGTGCCAGCAGTGAAGGGACTAGCGGGAGAGTAGAGACCCAGTACTTC.

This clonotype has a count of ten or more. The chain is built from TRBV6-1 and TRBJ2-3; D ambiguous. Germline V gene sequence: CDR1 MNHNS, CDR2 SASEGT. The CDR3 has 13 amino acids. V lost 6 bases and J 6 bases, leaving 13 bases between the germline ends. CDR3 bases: TGTGCCAGCAGATCAGGTGTATGGGATACGCAGTATTTT. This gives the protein CASRSGVWDTQYF.

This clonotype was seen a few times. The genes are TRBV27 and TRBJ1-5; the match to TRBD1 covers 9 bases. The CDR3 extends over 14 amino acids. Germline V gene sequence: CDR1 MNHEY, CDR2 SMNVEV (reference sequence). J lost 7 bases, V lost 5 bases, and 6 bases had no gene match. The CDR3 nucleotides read TGTGCCAGCAGTCTACAGGGGGCACGACAGCCCCAGCATTTT. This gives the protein CASSLQGARQPQHF.

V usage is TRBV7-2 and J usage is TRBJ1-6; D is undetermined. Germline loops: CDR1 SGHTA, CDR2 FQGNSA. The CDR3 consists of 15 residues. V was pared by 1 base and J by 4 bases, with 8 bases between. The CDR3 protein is CASSLVPEYNSPLHF. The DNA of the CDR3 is TGTGCCAGCAGCTTAGTGCCGGAATATAATTCACCCCTCCACTTT.

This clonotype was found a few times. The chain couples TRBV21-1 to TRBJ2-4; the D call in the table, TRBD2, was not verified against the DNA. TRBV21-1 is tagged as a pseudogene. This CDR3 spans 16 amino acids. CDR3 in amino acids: CASPRAWARAKNIQYF. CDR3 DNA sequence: TGTGCCAGCCCCAGGGCCTGGGCACGAGCCAAAAACATTCAGTACTTC.

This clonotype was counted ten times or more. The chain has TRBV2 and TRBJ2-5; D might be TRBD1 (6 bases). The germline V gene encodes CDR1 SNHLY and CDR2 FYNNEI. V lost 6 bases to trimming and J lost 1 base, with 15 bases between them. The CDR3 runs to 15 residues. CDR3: CASRPQSGAQETQYF. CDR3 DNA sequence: TGTGCCAGCAGGCCCCAATCAGGGGCCCAAGAGACCCAGTACTTC.

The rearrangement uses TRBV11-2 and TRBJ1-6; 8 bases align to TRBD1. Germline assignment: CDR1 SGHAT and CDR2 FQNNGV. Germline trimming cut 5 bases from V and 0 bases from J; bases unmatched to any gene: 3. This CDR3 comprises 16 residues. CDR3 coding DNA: TGTGCCAGCAGCCGACAGGGGCCCTCCTATAATTCACCCCTCCACTTT. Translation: CASSRQGPSYNSPLHF.

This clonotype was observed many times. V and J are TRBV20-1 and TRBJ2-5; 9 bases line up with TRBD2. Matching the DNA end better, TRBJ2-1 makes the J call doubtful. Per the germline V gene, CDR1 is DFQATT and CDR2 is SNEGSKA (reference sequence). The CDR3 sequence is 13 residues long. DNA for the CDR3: TGCAGTGCTAGTTTGCTAGCGGGGAATGAGCAGTTCTTC. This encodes CSASLLAGNEQFF.

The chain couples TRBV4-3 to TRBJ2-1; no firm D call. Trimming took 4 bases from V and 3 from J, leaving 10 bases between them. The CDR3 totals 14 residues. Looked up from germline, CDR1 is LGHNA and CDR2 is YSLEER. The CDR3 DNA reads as TGCGCCAGCAGCCCTGCGTGGGACTACAATGAGCAGTTCTTC. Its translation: CASSPAWDYNEQFF.

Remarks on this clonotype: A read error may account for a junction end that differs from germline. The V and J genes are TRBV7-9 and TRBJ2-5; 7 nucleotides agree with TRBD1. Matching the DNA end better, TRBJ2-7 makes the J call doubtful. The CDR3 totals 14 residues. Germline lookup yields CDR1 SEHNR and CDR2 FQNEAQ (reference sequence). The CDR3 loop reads CACSSTTGTNEQYF. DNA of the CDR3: TGTGCCTGCAGCTCGACGACAGGGACAAACGAGCAGTACTTC.

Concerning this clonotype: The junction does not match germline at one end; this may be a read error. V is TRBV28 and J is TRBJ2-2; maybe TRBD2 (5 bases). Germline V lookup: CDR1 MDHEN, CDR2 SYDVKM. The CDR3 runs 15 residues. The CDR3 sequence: CASSPPHIRTGKLFF. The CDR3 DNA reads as TGTGCCAGCAGTCCGCCTCACATCAGGACCGGGAAGCTGTTTTTT. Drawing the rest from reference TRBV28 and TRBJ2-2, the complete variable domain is DVKVTQSSRYLVKRTGEKVFLECVQDMDHENMFWYRQDPGLGLRLIYFSYDVKMKEKGDIPEGYSVSREKKERFSLILESASTNQTSMYLCASSPPHIRTGKLFFGEGSRLTVL.

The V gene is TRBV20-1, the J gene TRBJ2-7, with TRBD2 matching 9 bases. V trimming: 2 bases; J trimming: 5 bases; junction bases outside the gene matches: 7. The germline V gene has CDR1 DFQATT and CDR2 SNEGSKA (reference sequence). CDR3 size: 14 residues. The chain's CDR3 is CSARFRGGGDEQYF. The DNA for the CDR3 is TGCAGTGCTAGATTTCGTGGCGGGGGGGACGAGCAGTACTTC.

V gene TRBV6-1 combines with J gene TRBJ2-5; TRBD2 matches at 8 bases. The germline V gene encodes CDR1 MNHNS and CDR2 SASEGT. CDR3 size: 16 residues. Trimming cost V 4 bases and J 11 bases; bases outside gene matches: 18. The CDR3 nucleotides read TGTGCCAGCAGTGCCCTTCACAGCGGGAGTTGGAAAGAGCAGTACTTC. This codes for CASSALHSGSWKEQYF.

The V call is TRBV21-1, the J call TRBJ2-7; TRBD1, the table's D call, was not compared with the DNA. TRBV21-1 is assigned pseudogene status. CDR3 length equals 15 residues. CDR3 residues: CASSVPGQGPYEQYF. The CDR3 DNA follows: TGTGCCAGCAGCGTACCGGGACAGGGCCCCTACGAGCAGTACTTC.